The clone carrying this TCR beta chain was seen at least ten times. Its antigen is still unknown. Absence of ophthalmopathy progression within 18 months defined stable Graves' hyperthyroidism. In patients aged 18 to 65, hyperthyroidism was newly diagnosed, with duration under 2 months. The diagnoses drew upon clinical symptoms, serum thyroxine and TRAb, thyroid ultrasound and orbital computed tomography. These data are taken from a study of T cells in Graves' hyperthyroidism and ophthalmopathy. Study results and limitations: Blood held most thyroid clonotypes expanded above 0.001 frequency.

RNA transcripts yielded amplified TCR beta CDR3 regions. During a first-round RT-PCR of the TCR CDR3, the HTBI primer set was used. From the multiplex PCR reads, TCRdb called clonotypes with MiXCR, one entry per CDR3 protein. This sample yields around 700,000 distinct CDR3 sequences, of which roughly a third are seen a single time; around 31% belongs to the top ten. Trimming cost V 0 bases and J 3 bases, with 9 bases left between them. This CDR3 is built from 14 residues. Germline values: CDR1 SGHTA, CDR2 FQGNSA. This TCR was sampled from a woman in her 40s with Graves' hyperthyroidism. This sequence joins TRBV7-2 and TRBJ2-7; no clear D gene. The sequenced sample was blood. The CDR3 loop reads CASSLAADDYEQYF. For the CDR3, the DNA is TGTGCCAGCAGCTTAGCGGCCGACGACTACGAGCAGTACTTC.